The 21 T cell receptor beta chains in this list originate from one sample, sequenced in a study of CD8+CD57+ T cells in acquired aplastic anemia. The study profiled TCR beta VDJ and CDR3 using genomic DNA as template. In TCRdb, the reads were re-called with MiXCR into one record per CDR3 protein. The sample holds 150,000 to 200,000 distinct CDR3 sequences, around 66% seen once. Material: sorted CD4+, CD8+, or CD8+CD57+ T cells (not recorded which) from PBMCs. The receptors were gathered from a human donor with severe aplastic anemia or a healthy control (not recorded which).

This clonotype was recorded a few times. The chain links TRBV15 to TRBJ2-7; no definite D call. Germline V gives CDR1 LNHNV, CDR2 YYDKDF (reference sequence). V was pared by 3 bases and J by 3 bases, with 6 bases between. CDR3 length: 12 residues. The CDR3 nucleotides read TGTGCCACCAGCAGGGATCACTACGAGCAGTACTTC. This gives the protein CATSRDHYEQYF.

Comments on this clonotype: A read error may be the cause here, since a much bigger clone is one base away. The conserved final phenylalanine or tryptophan is absent from the CDR3, which likely points to a read error. The DNA is left out, because the CDR3 cannot be placed on it with certainty; the CDR3 is given as TCRdb lists it. J is TRBJ2-7 and V is TRBV20-1; TRBD2 is taken as the D call from the table, unchecked against the DNA. The CDR3 is made up of 13 amino acids, end residues included. Germline V gives CDR1 DFQATT, CDR2 SNEGSKA (reference sequence). The chain's CDR3 is CSALADSSYEQHS.

V and J are TRBV12-3 or TRBV12-4 and TRBJ1-6; D call uncertain. Trimming took 5 bases from V and 7 from J, leaving 27 bases between them. The CDR3 extends over 19 amino acids. CDR3 nucleotide sequence: TGTGCCAGCAGTCCGAGGATGGGCGGAGGGTATGTCGAGAATTCACCCCTCCACTTT. This translates into CASSPRMGGGYVENSPLHF.

This chain connects TRBV24-1 to TRBJ1-1; no clear D. V was cut by 9 bases and J by 4 bases, with 17 bases left in between. Germline V lookup: CDR1 KGHDR, CDR2 SFDVKD. This CDR3 has 14 residues. The CDR3 DNA reads TGTGCCACCGCGTCCCGGGCTGGGTCCACTGAAGCTTTCTTT. Translated: CATASRAGSTEAFF.

The gene calls are TRBV29-1 and TRBJ2-3; 8 bases are shared with TRBD1. Germline assignment: CDR1 SQVTM and CDR2 ANQGSEA. The CDR3 covers 14 residues. V gave up 6 bases and J gave up 6 bases; unmatched junction bases: 11. The CDR3 bases are TGCAGCGTGGGACAGGCTTCTCTAGTGGATACGCAGTATTTT. Encoded protein: CSVGQASLVDTQYF.

This clonotype was seen ten or more times. V gene TRBV9 combines with J gene TRBJ2-3; 12 nucleotides align to TRBD2. Per the germline V gene, CDR1 is SGDLS and CDR2 is YYNGEE. V was clipped by 1 base and J by 0 bases; unmatched bases: 6. The length of the CDR3 is 18 residues. The CDR3 reads CASSVNQGLAGSTDTQYF. Written as DNA, the CDR3 is TGTGCCAGCAGCGTAAACCAAGGACTAGCGGGGAGCACAGATACGCAGTATTTT.

This clonotype was counted only a few times. V gene TRBV7-9 combines with J gene TRBJ1-1, with D possibly being TRBD1 (6 bases). CDR1 and CDR2 from the germline V gene are SEHNR and FQNEAQ (reference sequence). V was shortened by 1 base and J by 1 base, with 10 bases between the two germline ends. The CDR3 has 15 amino acids. The DNA of the CDR3 is TGTGCCAGCAGCTTAGATGAGACAGGGAACACTGAAGCTTTCTTT. Amino acids: CASSLDETGNTEAFF.

A remark on this clonotype: Compared with germline, one end of the junction differs, possibly owing to a read error. This CDR3 is CASSFQTGDEQYF. The CDR3 coding sequence is TGCGCCAGCAGCTTTCAGACAGGGGACGAGCAGTACTTC. The gene calls are TRBV5-5 and TRBJ2-7, with 8 positions matching TRBD1. CDR1 is SGHKS and CDR2 is YYEKEE in the germline V gene (reference sequence). The CDR3 is 13 residues long.

This clonotype was observed a handful of times. A much larger clone lies one base from this, so it may be a read error. The CDR3 sequence: CASSLDAGGYGYTF. For the CDR3, the DNA is TGTGCCAGCAGCTTAGATGCGGGGGGCTATGGCTACACCTTC. This sequence joins TRBV11-2 and TRBJ1-2; weak D call: TRBD1 (5 bases). V shed 0 bases and J shed 4 bases, with 9 bases lying between them. CDR3 length: 14 residues. The germline V gene encodes CDR1 SGHAT and CDR2 FQNNGV.

The CDR3 DNA reads as TGTGCCACCAGTGACTCTAGCGGGGGCGTCTACAATGAGCAGTTCTTC. Translated, it gives CATSDSSGGVYNEQFF. The V call is TRBV24-1, the J call TRBJ2-1; 10 bases align to TRBD2. The V and J ends lost 4 bases and 3 bases, in that order; junction bases with no gene match: 5. CDR3 length: 16 amino acids. In germline, CDR1 is KGHDR, CDR2 SFDVKD.

The rearrangement uses TRBV29-1 and TRBJ2-7; D remains ambiguous. The CDR3 is made up of 13 amino acids. V lost 4 bases to trimming and J lost 2 bases, with 12 bases between them. Germline V gives CDR1 SQVTM, CDR2 ANQGSEA. The CDR3 DNA reads TGCAGCGTTGGGGAAGAAGGCGCCTACGAGCAGTACTTC. Translating it yields CSVGEEGAYEQYF.

The V call is TRBV7-8, the J call TRBJ2-3; 8 nucleotides line up with TRBD2. J was trimmed by 6 bases and V by 5 bases; bases with no gene match: 10. The CDR3 is made up of 15 amino acids. Germline values: CDR1 SGHVS, CDR2 FQNEAQ. CDR3 in amino acids: CASSPGGADGDTQYF. The CDR3, as DNA: TGTGCCAGCAGCCCCGGGGGGGCCGATGGCGATACGCAGTATTTT.

Many counts were recorded for this clonotype. The J gene is TRBJ2-1, the V gene TRBV27; no clear D gene. Germline V CDR1 and CDR2: MNHEY, SMNVEV (reference sequence). V dropped 3 bases and J dropped 5 bases, with 5 bases sitting between them. This CDR3 spans 12 amino acids. CDR3 sequence reads: CASSFQDNEQFF. The CDR3 DNA follows: TGTGCCAGCAGTTTTCAGGACAATGAGCAGTTCTTC.

The chain employs TRBV7-9 and TRBJ2-3; no reliable D call. Trimming took off 5 bases at V and 4 bases at J, with 10 bases between the two ends. The V gene's germline CDR1 is SEHNR and CDR2 FQNEAQ (reference sequence). The CDR3 runs to 13 residues. The CDR3 sequence is CASSPKWADTQYF. CDR3 bases: TGTGCCAGCAGCCCGAAGTGGGCAGATACGCAGTATTTT. The variable domain in full, completed from reference TRBV7-9 and TRBJ2-3, reads DTGVSQNPRHKITKRGQNVTFRCDPISEHNRLYWYRQTLGQGPEFLTYFQNEAQLEKSRLLSDRFSAERPKGSFSTLEIQRTEQGDSAMYLCASSPKWADTQYFGPGTRLTVL.

About this clonotype itself: Because it lacks the conserved phenylalanine or tryptophan at the end, this CDR3 is likely a read error. The DNA is omitted, as the CDR3 cannot be located on it reliably, and the CDR3 follows TCRdb's listing. The rearrangement uses TRBV11-2 and TRBJ2-2. Per germline, CDR1 SGHAT and CDR2 FQNNGV. The CDR3 totals 8 residues, both ends included. CDR3 loop: CASSLFRP.

This clonotype was seen many times. The genes are TRBV20-1 and TRBJ1-1; tentatively, D is TRBD1 (5 bases). This CDR3 spans 13 amino acids. Germline-derived CDR1 and CDR2 are DFQATT and SNEGSKA (reference sequence). V gave up 6 bases and J gave up 0 bases, with 11 bases separating them. CDR3 residues: CSAVGLLNTEAFF. The DNA of the CDR3 is TGCAGTGCCGTGGGACTCCTGAACACTGAAGCTTTCTTT.

In its sample, this clonotype was seen many times. J is TRBJ1-4 and V is TRBV10-3; D is perhaps TRBD1 (5 bases). The V end lost 6 bases, the J end lost 6 bases, and 20 bases lay between the germline ends. Germline CDR1 ENHRY, CDR2 SYGVKD. This CDR3 spans 16 amino acids. The CDR3 nucleotides are TGTGCCATCAGGAGGGATCCAGGGTCGGGGGATGAAAAACTGTTTTTT. This codes for CAIRRDPGSGDEKLFF.

Ten or more counts support this clonotype. This chain connects TRBV16 to TRBJ1-5; D gene unclear. The CDR3 spans 15 residues. Germline V gives CDR1 KGHSY, CDR2 FQNENV. Trimming pared 1 base from V and 3 bases from J, leaving 10 bases between. CDR3 amino acids: CASSQLVTPNQPQHF. The CDR3, as DNA: TGTGCCAGCAGCCAATTAGTGACACCCAATCAGCCCCAGCATTTT.

The chain couples TRBV25-1 to TRBJ1-1, with D tentatively TRBD1 (5 bases). Per germline, CDR1 MGHDK and CDR2 SYGVNS. Trimming took 8 bases from V and 3 from J, leaving 13 bases between them. The CDR3 totals 13 residues. CDR3 region: CASGGRIDTEAFF. Here the CDR3 DNA reads TGTGCCAGCGGGGGGAGGATCGACACTGAAGCTTTCTTT.

The CDR3 DNA follows: TGTGCCAGTACTGACCCCGGGACAGGGATGCACGAGCAGTACTTC. Protein product: CASTDPGTGMHEQYF. The V and J genes are TRBV19 and TRBJ2-7, with TRBD1 matching 9 bases. The junction had 12 bases not matched to a gene; V was cut back by 7 bases and J by 5 bases. The CDR3 covers 15 residues. Germline loops: CDR1 LNHDA, CDR2 SQIVND (reference sequence).

The V gene is TRBV28, the J gene TRBJ2-3; a possible D gene is TRBD2 (6 bases). The CDR3 runs to 17 residues. V gave up 7 bases and J gave up 1 base, with 21 bases separating them. Germline V gene lookup returns CDR1 MDHEN and CDR2 SYDVKM. CDR3 sequence reads: CASTATGLSGGTDTQYF. The CDR3 DNA sequence: TGTGCCAGCACCGCTACCGGTTTGTCGGGGGGCACAGATACGCAGTATTTT.